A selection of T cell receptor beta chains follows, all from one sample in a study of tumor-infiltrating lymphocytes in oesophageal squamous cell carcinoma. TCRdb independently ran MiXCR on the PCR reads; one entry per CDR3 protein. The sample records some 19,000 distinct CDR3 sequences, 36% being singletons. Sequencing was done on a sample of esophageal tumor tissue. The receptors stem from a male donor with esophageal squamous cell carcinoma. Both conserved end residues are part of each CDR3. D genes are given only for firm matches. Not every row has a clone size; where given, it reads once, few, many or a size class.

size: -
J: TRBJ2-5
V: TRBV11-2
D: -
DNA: TGTGCCAGCAGCTTAAATTCTCAGCCGGGGACCCAGTACTTC
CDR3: CASSLNSQPGTQYF

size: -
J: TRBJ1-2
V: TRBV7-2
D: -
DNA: TGTGCCAGCACTACAAGAGCGGGGGTCGACTATGGCTACACCTTC
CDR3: CASTTRAGVDYGYTF

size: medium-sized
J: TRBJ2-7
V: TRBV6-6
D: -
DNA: TGTGCCAGCAGTTACTCGAATTCCTACGAGCAGTACTTC
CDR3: CASSYSNSYEQYF

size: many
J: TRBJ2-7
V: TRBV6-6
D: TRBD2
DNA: TGTGCCAGCAGTTATCGATCGGGGGGAGAAGACGAGCAGTACTTC
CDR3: CASSYRSGGEDEQYF

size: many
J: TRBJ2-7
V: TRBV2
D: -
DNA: TGTGCCACTGTACCGGGAGAATCGCCACACGAGCAGTACTTC
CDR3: CATVPGESPHEQYF

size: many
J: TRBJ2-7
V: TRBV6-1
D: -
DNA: TGTGCCAGCAGACGGGACTCCGTTATGGAGCAGTACTTC
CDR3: CASRRDSVMEQYF

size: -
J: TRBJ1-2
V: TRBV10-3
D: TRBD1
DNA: TGTGCCATCATCGACAGGGTGGGGTCTAAGGGCTACACCTTC
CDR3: CAIIDRVGSKGYTF

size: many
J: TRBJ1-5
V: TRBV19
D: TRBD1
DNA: TGTGCCAGTAGCAGGGGGACAGGGGTTACCTATAGCAATCAGCCCCAGCATTTT
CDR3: CASSRGTGVTYSNQPQHF

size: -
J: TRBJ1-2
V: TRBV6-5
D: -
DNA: TGTGCCAGCAGTTACTCACCGGCAGCAGGGACCTATGGCTACACCTTC
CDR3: CASSYSPAAGTYGYTF

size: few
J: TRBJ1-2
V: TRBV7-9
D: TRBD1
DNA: TGTGCCAGCAGCAATATCATCACAGGGGATTTTAACTATGGCTACACCTTC
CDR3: CASSNIITGDFNYGYTF

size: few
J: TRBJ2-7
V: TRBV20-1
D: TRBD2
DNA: TGCAGTGCTAGATTCTCAGCGGGAGGCAATGAGCAGTACTTC
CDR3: CSARFSAGGNEQYF

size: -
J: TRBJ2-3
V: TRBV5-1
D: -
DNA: TGCGCCAGCAGCTTTCAGTCTAGCACAGATACGCAGTATTTT
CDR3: CASSFQSSTDTQYF

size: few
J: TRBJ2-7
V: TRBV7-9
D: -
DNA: TGTGCCAGCAGCCTAGACCTAGAGTTAGACGAGCAGTACTTC
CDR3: CASSLDLELDEQYF